This passage covers 6 T cell receptor beta chains from one sample sequenced in a study of a mutant IDH1 vaccine in newly diagnosed glioma. TCRdb's copy holds only in-frame clones and misses some; the assay was immunoSEQ multiplex PCR. The data contain tens of thousands of clones, 65% to 85% of them singletons. For these TCRs, the target antigens are not known. As to time point: week 23, last vaccination. In the vaccine, a single dose held 300 ug of the mutant IDH1 20-mer peptide, along with topical imiquimod. Material: PBMCs, obtained from a glioma patient whose treatment included an IDH1 peptide vaccine. The source of these receptors is a woman in her late teens or twenties with glioma.

V is TRBV7-8 and J is TRBJ1-1; D unclear. The CDR3 has 14 residues. The V end lost 3 bases, the J end lost 11 bases, and 19 bases lay between the germline ends. Germline assignment: CDR1 SGHVS and CDR2 FQNEAQ. The chain's CDR3 is CASSFAPRGGVAFF. Here the CDR3 DNA reads TGTGCCAGCAGCTTCGCGCCTCGAGGCGGCGTGGCTTTCTTT.

V and J are TRBV5-1 and TRBJ1-1, with D maybe TRBD1 (5 bases). Germline V CDR1 and CDR2: SGHRS, YFSETQ. The V gene lost 4 bases and the J gene lost 8 bases, with 15 bases spanning the gap. The CDR3 extends over 13 amino acids. CDR3 nucleotide sequence: TGCGCCAGCAGCCCAGGGACCACAACGGAAGCTTTCTTT. Amino acids: CASSPGTTTEAFF.

The rearrangement joins TRBV2 to TRBJ1-1; D perhaps matches TRBD1 (5 bases). Germline loops: CDR1 SNHLY, CDR2 FYNNEI. The CDR3 spans 12 residues. V lost 4 bases and J lost 8, with 11 bases in between. In DNA form, the CDR3 reads TGTGCCAGCAGTGTGAGTCGACAGGAAGCTTTCTTT. Translated, it gives CASSVSRQEAFF.

This sequence joins TRBV7-9 and TRBJ2-7; D unresolved. The CDR3 is made up of 12 amino acids. Germline assignment: CDR1 SEHNR and CDR2 FQNEAQ (reference sequence). The germline V and J ends were trimmed by 0 bases and 5 bases, with 5 bases remaining between them. The CDR3 reads CASSLALDEQYF. CDR3 nucleotide sequence: TGTGCCAGCAGCTTAGCGCTCGACGAGCAGTACTTC. Full variable domain (missing parts from reference TRBV7-9 and TRBJ2-7): DTGVSQNPRHKITKRGQNVTFRCDPISEHNRLYWYRQTLGQGPEFLTYFQNEAQLEKSRLLSDRFSAERPKGSFSTLEIQRTEQGDSAMYLCASSLALDEQYFGPGTRLTVT.

The J gene is TRBJ2-3, the V gene TRBV25-1; D gene unclear. Germline V lookup: CDR1 MGHDK, CDR2 SYGVNS. The length of the CDR3 is 14 residues. V was cut by 7 bases and J by 5 bases, with 16 bases left in between. The CDR3: CASNPGRIVDTQYF. The CDR3 DNA reads TGTGCCAGCAACCCCGGACGGATTGTAGATACGCAGTATTTT.

The chain uses TRBV6-5 and TRBJ1-5, with D hard to call. The CDR3 covers 14 residues. The germline V gene has CDR1 MNHEY and CDR2 SVGAGI. Trimming pared 6 bases from V and 1 base from J, leaving 10 bases between. The CDR3 reads CASRSSGSNQPQHF. As DNA, the CDR3 is TGTGCCAGCAGAAGCTCGGGAAGCAATCAGCCCCAGCATTTT.